Listed below are T cell receptor beta chains from one sample, sequenced in a study of blood T cell repertoires in COVID-19. Measured with immunoSEQ multiplex PCR; TCRdb has only the in-frame clones, and not every one. The sample shows approximately 190,000 clones, less than 90% of them seen only once. The sample comprised peripheral blood. Every receptor here comes from a man between 65 and 85 years old with active or convalescent COVID-19. CDR3s include the opening cysteine and the closing phenylalanine or tryptophan. Fields, in order: V gene, D gene, J gene, CDR3 protein, CDR3 DNA. A D gene is named only where the DNA matches it firmly.

>TRBV18|NA|TRBJ2-7
CASSPGGYEQYF
TGTGCCAGCTCACCGGGGGGATACGAGCAGTACTTC
>TRBV28|TRBD2|TRBJ2-7
CASSISLAGVYEQYF
TGTGCCAGCAGTATCTCACTAGCGGGAGTCTACGAGCAGTACTTC
>TRBV29-1|TRBD1|TRBJ2-3
CSVAISTGGRTDTQYF
TGCAGCGTTGCTATCTCGACAGGGGGCCGCACAGATACGCAGTATTTT
>TRBV4-1|TRBD1|TRBJ2-2
CASSHMPGQGETGELFF
TGCGCCAGCAGCCATATGCCGGGACAGGGAGAAACCGGGGAGCTGTTTTTT